A selection of T cell receptor beta chains follows, all from one sample in a study of T cell repertoires in cytomegalovirus infection. TCRdb fed the reads into MiXCR, producing one record per CDR3 protein. In the table there are 680,000 or so distinct CDR3 sequences, about 30% of which are singletons. These receptors' targets are unknown. Sequencing was performed on cultured PBMCs, taken from culture after CMV antigen stimulation. All receptors derive from a human donor in good health (CMV status not recorded). Some clones in this sample may be carry-over from other donors' samples. The CDR3 runs from the conserved cysteine through the conserved F or W. Fields, in order: clone size, D gene, V gene, J gene, CDR3 DNA, CDR3 protein. A D gene is named only where the DNA matches it firmly. Size is omitted from some rows. Given values are once, few, many or a class for expanded clones.

abundance: once; d_gene: -; v_gene: TRBV12-3/TRBV12-4; j_gene: TRBJ2-1; CDR3nt: TGTGCCAGCACCCGAGGCAGTCATGAGCAGTTCTTC; CDR3aa: CASTRGSHEQFF
abundance: -; d_gene: -; v_gene: TRBV2; j_gene: TRBJ2-3; CDR3nt: TGTGCCAGCAGTGCGGAACAGCTTCACGCTAGCACAGATACGCAGTATTTT; CDR3aa: CASSAEQLHASTDTQYF
abundance: -; d_gene: -; v_gene: TRBV20-1; j_gene: TRBJ2-7; CDR3nt: TGCAGTGCTAGTGGACCATTGCGGGAGCAGTACTTC; CDR3aa: CSASGPLREQYF
abundance: -; d_gene: TRBD2; v_gene: TRBV11-1; j_gene: TRBJ2-5; CDR3nt: TGTGCCAGCAGCTTGCAGCGGGGCACCCAAGAGACCCAGTACTTC; CDR3aa: CASSLQRGTQETQYF
abundance: -; d_gene: -; v_gene: TRBV27; j_gene: TRBJ2-3; CDR3nt: TGTGCCAGCAGGAGGGAGGGGGCGCAGTATTTT; CDR3aa: CASRREGAQYF
abundance: few; d_gene: -; v_gene: TRBV6-1; j_gene: TRBJ2-7; CDR3nt: TGTGCCAGCAGTGAATCAGGGGGGGAGCAGTACTTC; CDR3aa: CASSESGGEQYF
abundance: few; d_gene: -; v_gene: TRBV28; j_gene: TRBJ1-1; CDR3nt: TGTGCCAGCAGTTTTGACAATGGGAACACTGAAGCTTTCTTT; CDR3aa: CASSFDNGNTEAFF
abundance: -; d_gene: -; v_gene: TRBV5-6; j_gene: TRBJ2-3; CDR3nt: TGTGCCAGCAGCTTAGGACGCGGCAGCTCAGATACGCAGTATTTT; CDR3aa: CASSLGRGSSDTQYF
abundance: -; d_gene: -; v_gene: TRBV20-1; j_gene: TRBJ2-7; CDR3nt: TGCAGTGCTAGCGACAGCATTCAGCCCTCCTACGAGCAGTACTTC; CDR3aa: CSASDSIQPSYEQYF
abundance: -; d_gene: TRBD1; v_gene: TRBV6-1; j_gene: TRBJ2-7; CDR3nt: TGTGCCAGCAGTCCAACGGACAGGGGACTGTACGAGCAGTACTTC; CDR3aa: CASSPTDRGLYEQYF
abundance: -; d_gene: -; v_gene: TRBV5-5; j_gene: TRBJ2-5; CDR3nt: TGTGCCAGCAGCTTGGATGGGGGGATCCAGTACTTC; CDR3aa: CASSLDGGIQYF
abundance: -; d_gene: -; v_gene: TRBV7-9; j_gene: TRBJ2-3; CDR3nt: TGTGCCAGCAGCCCGAGGAGCGGGCCTTACACAGATACGCAGTATTTT; CDR3aa: CASSPRSGPYTDTQYF
abundance: few; d_gene: -; v_gene: TRBV19; j_gene: TRBJ1-2; CDR3nt: TGTGCCAGTACGTCCCGGAGGGGCCCCCTTCCGGACTATGGCTACACCTTC; CDR3aa: CASTSRRGPLPDYGYTF
abundance: -; d_gene: TRBD2; v_gene: TRBV20-1; j_gene: TRBJ2-5; CDR3nt: TGCAGTGCTAGAGATCCCTGGACTAGCGGGCTGACCCAAGAGACCCAGTACTTC; CDR3aa: CSARDPWTSGLTQETQYF
abundance: few; d_gene: TRBD2; v_gene: TRBV18; j_gene: TRBJ2-1; CDR3nt: TGTGCCAGCTCACCCGCACCGGGGATGGCGGGAGCCGTCGATGAGCAGTTCTTC; CDR3aa: CASSPAPGMAGAVDEQFF